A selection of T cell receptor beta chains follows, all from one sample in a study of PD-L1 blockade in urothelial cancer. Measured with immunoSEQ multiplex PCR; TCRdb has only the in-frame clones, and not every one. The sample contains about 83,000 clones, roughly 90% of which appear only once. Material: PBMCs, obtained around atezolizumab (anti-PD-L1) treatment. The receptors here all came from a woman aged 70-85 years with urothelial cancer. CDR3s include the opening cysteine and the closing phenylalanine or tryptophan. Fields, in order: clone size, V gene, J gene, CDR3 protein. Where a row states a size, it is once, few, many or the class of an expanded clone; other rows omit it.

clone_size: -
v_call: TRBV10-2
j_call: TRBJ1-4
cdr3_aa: CASSGTGGMVGLFF

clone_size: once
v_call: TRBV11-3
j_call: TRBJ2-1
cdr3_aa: CASSLVRSAYNEQFF

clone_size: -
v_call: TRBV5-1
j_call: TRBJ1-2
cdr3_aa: CASSLDLPYGYTF

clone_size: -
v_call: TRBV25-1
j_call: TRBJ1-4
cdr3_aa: CASSELAGQGDEKLFF

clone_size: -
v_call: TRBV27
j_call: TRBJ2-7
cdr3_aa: CASGTGIHYEQYF

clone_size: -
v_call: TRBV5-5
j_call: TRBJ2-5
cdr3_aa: CASSLNSQKTQYF

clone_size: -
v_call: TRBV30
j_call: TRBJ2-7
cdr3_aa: CAWRLGQGAYEQYF

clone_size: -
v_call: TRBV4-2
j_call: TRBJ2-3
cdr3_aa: CASSQGLSTDTQYF

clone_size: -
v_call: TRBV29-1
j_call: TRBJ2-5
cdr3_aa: CSVEDLAEQETQDF

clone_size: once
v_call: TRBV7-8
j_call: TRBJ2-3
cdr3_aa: CASSFWARQGGTQYF

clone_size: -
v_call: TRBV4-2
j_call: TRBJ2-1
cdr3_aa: CASSQDGAGGTYNEQFF

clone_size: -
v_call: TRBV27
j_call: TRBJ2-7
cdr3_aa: CASSFGTGGAEQYF

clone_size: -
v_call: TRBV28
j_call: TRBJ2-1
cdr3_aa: CASSSELAGGEQFF

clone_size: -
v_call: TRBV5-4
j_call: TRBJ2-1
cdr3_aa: CASSFKRERDNEQFF

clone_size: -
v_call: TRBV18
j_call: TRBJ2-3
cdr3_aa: CASSPGAATDTQYF

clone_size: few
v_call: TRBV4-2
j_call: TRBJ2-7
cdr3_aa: CASSRNDLDFYEQYF

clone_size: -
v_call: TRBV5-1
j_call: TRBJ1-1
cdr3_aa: CASNGDREDTEAFF

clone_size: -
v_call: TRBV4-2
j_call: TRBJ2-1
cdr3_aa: CASSQERGGLAGSNEQFF

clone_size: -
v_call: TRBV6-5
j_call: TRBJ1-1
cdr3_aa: CASSYTGVGWTEAFF

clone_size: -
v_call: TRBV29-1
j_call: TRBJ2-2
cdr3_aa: CSVPTGSGTGELFF

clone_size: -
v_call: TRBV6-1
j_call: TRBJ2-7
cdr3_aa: CAIAGLDRYEQYF

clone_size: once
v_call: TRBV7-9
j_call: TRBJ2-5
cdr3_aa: CASSAGLAGIETQYF

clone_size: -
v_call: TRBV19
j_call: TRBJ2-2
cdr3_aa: CASSIAGLNGELFF

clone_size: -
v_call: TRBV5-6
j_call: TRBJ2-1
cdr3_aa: CASHFSGRVEQFF

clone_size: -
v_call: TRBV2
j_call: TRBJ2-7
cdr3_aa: CASSEVGLGDWRDEQYF

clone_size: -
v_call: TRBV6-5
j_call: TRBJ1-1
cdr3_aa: CASSSDSVITEAFF

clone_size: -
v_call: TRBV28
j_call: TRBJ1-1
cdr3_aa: CASSFQGGPGTEAFF

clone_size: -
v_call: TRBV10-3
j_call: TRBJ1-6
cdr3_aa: CAISELISSYNSPLHF

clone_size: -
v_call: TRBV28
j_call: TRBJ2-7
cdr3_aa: CASSFTTYEQYF

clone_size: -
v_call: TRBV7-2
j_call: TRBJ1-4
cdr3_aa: CASSADRGSEKLFF

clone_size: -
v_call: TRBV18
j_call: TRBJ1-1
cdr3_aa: CASSPTMAEVMNTEAFF

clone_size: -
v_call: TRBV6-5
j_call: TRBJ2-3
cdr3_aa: CASSQTDRATDTQYF

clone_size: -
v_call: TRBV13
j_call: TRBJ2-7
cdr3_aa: CASSSARTGGTYEQYF

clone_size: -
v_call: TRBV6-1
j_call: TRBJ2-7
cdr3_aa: CASEPSGTGAYEQYF

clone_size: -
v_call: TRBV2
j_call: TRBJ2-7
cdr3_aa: CASSEATGWAEQYF

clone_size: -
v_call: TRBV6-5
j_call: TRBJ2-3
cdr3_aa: CASSPRDSGWDTQYF

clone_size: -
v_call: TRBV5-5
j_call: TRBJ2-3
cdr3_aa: CASSLGGESTDTQYF

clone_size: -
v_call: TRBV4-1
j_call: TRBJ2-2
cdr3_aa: CASSQEPYTGATSNTGELFF

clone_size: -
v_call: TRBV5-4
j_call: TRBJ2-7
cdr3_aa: CASSLGDSTYEQYF

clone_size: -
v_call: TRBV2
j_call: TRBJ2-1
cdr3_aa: CASRLAGSGNEQFF

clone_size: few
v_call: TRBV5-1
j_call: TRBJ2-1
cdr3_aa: CASSYTSGSYNEQFF

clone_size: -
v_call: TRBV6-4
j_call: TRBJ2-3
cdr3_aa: CASSPRLAGPDTQYF

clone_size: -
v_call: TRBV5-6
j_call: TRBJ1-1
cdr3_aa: CASSLGQGDPATTEAFF

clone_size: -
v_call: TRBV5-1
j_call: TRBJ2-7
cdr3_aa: CASSLARGQFSSYEQYF

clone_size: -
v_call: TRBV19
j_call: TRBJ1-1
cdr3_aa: CASSIRPRESTEAFF

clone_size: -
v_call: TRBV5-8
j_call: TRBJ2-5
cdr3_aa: CASSLRKYSGETQYF

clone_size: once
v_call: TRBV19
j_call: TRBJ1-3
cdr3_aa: CASSPTGSRNTIYF

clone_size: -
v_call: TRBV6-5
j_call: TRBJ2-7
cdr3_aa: CASSYSTGLYEQYF

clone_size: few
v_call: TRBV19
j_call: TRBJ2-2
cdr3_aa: CASSGGQAGKAGELFF

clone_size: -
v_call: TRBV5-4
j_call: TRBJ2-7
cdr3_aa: CASSPHRGGSVEQYF

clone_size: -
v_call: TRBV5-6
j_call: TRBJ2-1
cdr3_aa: CASSYTGYNEQFF

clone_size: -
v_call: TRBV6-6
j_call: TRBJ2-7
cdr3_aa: CASGDRGGRGEQYF

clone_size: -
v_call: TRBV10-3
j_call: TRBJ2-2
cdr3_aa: CAISGGLAGAAGELFF

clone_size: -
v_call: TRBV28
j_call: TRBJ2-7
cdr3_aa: CASRRGTSGSHEQYF

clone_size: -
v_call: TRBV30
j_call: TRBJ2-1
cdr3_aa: CAWSLGLAGGPDEQFF